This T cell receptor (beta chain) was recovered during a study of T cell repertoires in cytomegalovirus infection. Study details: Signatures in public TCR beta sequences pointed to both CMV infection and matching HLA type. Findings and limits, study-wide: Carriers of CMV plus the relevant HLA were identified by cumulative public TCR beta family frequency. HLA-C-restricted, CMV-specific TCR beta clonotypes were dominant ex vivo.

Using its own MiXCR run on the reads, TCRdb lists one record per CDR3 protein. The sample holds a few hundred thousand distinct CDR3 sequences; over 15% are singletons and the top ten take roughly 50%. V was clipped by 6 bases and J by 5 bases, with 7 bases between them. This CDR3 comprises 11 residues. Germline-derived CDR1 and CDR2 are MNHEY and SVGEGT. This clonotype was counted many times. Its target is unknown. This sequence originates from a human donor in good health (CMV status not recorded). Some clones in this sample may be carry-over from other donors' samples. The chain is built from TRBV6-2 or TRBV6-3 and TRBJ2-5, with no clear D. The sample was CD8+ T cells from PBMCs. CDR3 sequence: CASRTVETQYF. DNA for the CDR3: TGTGCCAGCAGAACAGTGGAGACCCAGTACTTC.